The source of this T cell receptor (beta chain) is a study of siplizumab effects on memory and regulatory T cells. Study-level points and caveats: It was never confirmed that proliferating Tregs from siplizumab cultures were suppressive. Proliferating CD4+ or CD8+ clones, roughly 75-95% of them, lacked an assignable naive or memory phenotype. The study found that siplizumab significantly reduced alloreactive sequences traceable to unstimulated CD4+ memory cells.

This clone was detected only once. Its antigen is still unknown. Profiled with immunoSEQ multiplex PCR; TCRdb holds only in-frame clones, not every one. The table includes 87,000 or so clones, just under 90% detected once. The V gene's germline CDR1 is SGHDT and CDR2 YYEEEE. The CDR3 spans 12 residues. The ends were cut back, 4 bases at V and 4 bases at J, with 9 bases in the middle. This rearrangement joins TRBV5-6 to TRBJ2-7, with a weak D call TRBD1 (6 bases). The sequence was collected from a human donor in good health. Sequenced input: CD4+ T cells sorted from blood. As DNA, the CDR3 is TGTGCCAGCAGCGTAGGGACATACGAGCAGTACTTC. This gives the protein CASSVGTYEQYF.